These 31 T cell receptor beta chains came from one sample sequenced in a study of blood T cell repertoires in COVID-19. Measured with immunoSEQ multiplex PCR; TCRdb has only the in-frame clones, and not every one. The data contain about 170,000 clones, more than 75% of them singletons. Sequencing was carried out using peripheral blood. The receptors were sampled from a man aged 18-30 years with COVID-19, enrolled during active disease.

This chain links TRBV6-2 or TRBV6-3 with TRBJ2-7; D is unclear. The germline gives CDR1 MNHEY, CDR2 SVGEGT. With 4 bases removed from V and 4 bases from J, the gap between germline ends came to 5 bases. The CDR3 covers 11 residues. The CDR3, as DNA: TGTGCCAGCAGTTTAGATTACGAGCAGTACTTC. Protein: CASSLDYEQYF.

The rearrangement joins TRBV9 to TRBJ1-3; no reliable D call. Per the germline V gene, CDR1 is SGDLS and CDR2 is YYNGEE. The CDR3 spans 16 residues. Between the trimmed V and J ends, which lost 3 bases and 0 bases, there was a span of 13 bases. CDR3 nucleotides: TGTGCCAGCAGCGGAGTGAGGGCGAACTCTGGAAACACCATATATTTT. Translated, it gives CASSGVRANSGNTIYF.

This chain uses TRBV7-9 with TRBJ1-1; 10 nucleotides line up with TRBD1. The germline V gene has CDR1 SEHNR and CDR2 FQNEAQ (reference sequence). Losses at the gene ends were 5 bases for V and 8 bases for J; bases not matched to a gene: 11. The CDR3 is made up of 15 amino acids. The CDR3 sequence is CASSRQGQGIPEAFF. The CDR3 nucleotides read TGTGCCAGCAGCCGCCAGGGACAGGGGATTCCCGAAGCTTTCTTT. The full variable domain, with the rest looked up from reference TRBV7-9 and TRBJ1-1, is DTGVSQNPRHKITKRGQNVTFRCDPISEHNRLYWYRQTLGQGPEFLTYFQNEAQLEKSRLLSDRFSAERPKGSFSTLEIQRTEQGDSAMYLCASSRQGQGIPEAFFGQGTRLTVV.

This clone has just one count. A junction end diverges from the germline sequence, so it may reflect a read error. This chain joins TRBV5-1 and TRBJ1-4; 11 bases fit TRBD1. Germline lookup yields CDR1 SGHRS and CDR2 YFSETQ. This CDR3 is 15 amino acids long. CDR3 residues: CASSWGQGVGEKLLF. The CDR3 coding sequence is TGCGCCAGCAGCTGGGGACAGGGGGTCGGTGAAAAACTGCTTTTT.

The rearrangement joins TRBV19 to TRBJ2-3; D possibly corresponds to TRBD1 (6 bases). The CDR3 is made up of 14 amino acids. Germline CDR1 is LNHDA and CDR2 is SQIVND (reference sequence). The V end was cut by 3 bases, the J end by 5 bases, with 12 bases between. CDR3 amino acids: CASSIRATGDTQYF. In nucleotides, the CDR3 is TGTGCCAGTAGTATTAGGGCGACAGGAGATACGCAGTATTTT.

The J gene is TRBJ2-1, the V gene TRBV30; 12 positions agree with TRBD2. CDR1 is GTSNPN, CDR2 SVGIG, per germline (reference sequence). The CDR3 length is 14 residues. The CDR3 region is CARQGLAGYNEQFF. In nucleotides, the CDR3 is TGTGCAAGACAGGGACTAGCGGGTTACAATGAGCAGTTCTTC.

This clone occurred once. The rearrangement joins TRBV11-2 to TRBJ2-1, with 9 bases aligning to TRBD2. The CDR3 has 16 amino acids. Trimming took 2 bases from V and 5 from J; bases not matched to a gene: 7. Germline-derived CDR1 and CDR2 are SGHAT and FQNNGV. CDR3 loop: CASSLRLAEDNNEQFF. CDR3 sequence (DNA): TGTGCCAGCAGCTTAAGACTAGCGGAAGATAACAATGAGCAGTTCTTC.

This rearrangement joins TRBV27 to TRBJ2-3; 8 bases agree with TRBD1. Germline V gene sequence: CDR1 MNHEY, CDR2 SMNVEV (reference sequence). The length of the CDR3 is 13 residues. Trimming removed 3 bases from V and 7 bases from J; junction bases left unmatched: 3. DNA of the CDR3: TGTGCCAGCAGTTTCGGACAGGGAAATACGCAGTATTTT. This sequence encodes CASSFGQGNTQYF.

The chain uses TRBV13 and TRBJ1-2; 11 bases align to TRBD1. There are 13 residues in the CDR3. The trim removed 5 bases at V and 6 bases at J, leaving 2 bases unmatched. The germline V gene has CDR1 PRHDT and CDR2 FYEKMQ (reference sequence). DNA for the CDR3: TGTGCCAGCAGCCAGGGACAGGGGGATGGCTACACCTTC. This gives the protein CASSQGQGDGYTF. Complete variable domain (other parts from reference TRBV13 and TRBJ1-2): AAGVIQSPRHLIKEKRETATLKCYPIPRHDTVYWYQQGPGQDPQFLISFYEKMQSDKGSIPDRFSAQQFSDYHSELNMSSLELGDSALYFCASSQGQGDGYTFGSGTRLTVV.

The chain links TRBV5-6 to TRBJ2-2; a possible D gene is TRBD1 (6 bases). Germline CDR1 is SGHDT and CDR2 is YYEEEE. This CDR3 has 13 residues. Trimming took 5 bases from V and 6 from J, leaving 11 bases between them. This CDR3 is CASSKGVPGELFF. CDR3 nucleotides: TGTGCCAGCAGTAAGGGGGTCCCCGGGGAGCTGTTTTTT.

The chain employs TRBV6-5 and TRBJ1-1, with 8 bases matching TRBD1. There are 15 residues in the CDR3. Germline CDR1 MNHEY, CDR2 SVGAGI. Trimming at V came to 5 bases and at J to 2 bases, leaving 7 bases not matched to a gene. CDR3 nucleotide sequence: TGTGCCAGCAGTCTAGGGACAGGCTTCAACACTGAAGCTTTCTTT. It codes for CASSLGTGFNTEAFF.

The J gene is TRBJ2-7, the V gene TRBV14, with D uncertain. V dropped 3 bases and J dropped 9 bases, with 12 bases sitting between them. From germline, CDR1 is SGHDN and CDR2 FVKESK. The CDR3 is made up of 12 amino acids. CDR3 amino acids: CASSQTWVRQYF. As DNA, the CDR3 is TGTGCCAGCAGCCAGACATGGGTTCGGCAGTACTTC.

V gene TRBV28 combines with J gene TRBJ2-7; D remains unclear. Trimming took off 6 bases at V and 4 bases at J, with 4 bases between the two ends. The CDR3 consists of 10 residues. Per germline, CDR1 MDHEN and CDR2 SYDVKM. The CDR3 sequence is CASRQYEQYF. The CDR3 bases are TGTGCCAGCAGACAATACGAGCAGTACTTC.

The J gene is TRBJ2-1, the V gene TRBV12-3 or TRBV12-4, with a possible D match to TRBD2 (5 bases). The CDR3 totals 11 residues. V gave up 11 bases and J gave up 4 bases, with 9 bases separating them. CDR3 nucleotides: TGTGCCTGCCGGGAATACAATGAGCAGTTCTTC. Its protein is CACREYNEQFF.

V usage is TRBV30 and J usage is TRBJ1-6; D is unclear. CDR1 and CDR2 from the germline V gene are GTSNPN and SVGIG (reference sequence). This CDR3 is 17 amino acids long. V was clipped by 1 base and J by 6 bases, with 19 bases between them. The chain's CDR3 is CAWSDGSREVGNSPLHF. CDR3 coding DNA: TGTGCCTGGAGTGACGGTTCTCGGGAGGTGGGTAATTCACCCCTCCACTTT. Full variable domain (missing parts from reference TRBV30 and TRBJ1-6): SQTIHQWPATLVQPVGSPLSLECTVEGTSNPNLYWYRQAAGRGLQLLFYSVGIGQISSEVPQNLSASRPQDRQFILSSKKLLLSDSGFYLCAWSDGSREVGNSPLHFGNGTRLTVT.

The V call is TRBV7-2, the J call TRBJ2-3, with 8 bases aligning to TRBD2. The CDR3 consists of 15 residues. Germline lookup yields CDR1 SGHTA and CDR2 FQGNSA. Losses at the gene ends were 0 bases for V and 2 bases for J; bases not matched to a gene: 1. The CDR3 sequence is CASSLARGVTDTQYF. CDR3 in DNA: TGTGCCAGCAGCTTAGCGCGGGGGGTCACAGATACGCAGTATTTT.

The rearrangement links TRBV6-2 or TRBV6-3 to TRBJ2-3, with 7 nucleotides matching TRBD2. Germline values: CDR1 MNHEY, CDR2 SVGEGT. With 2 bases clipped from V and 0 bases from J, the junction kept 5 bases outside the gene matches. The CDR3 totals 16 residues. Here the CDR3 DNA reads TGTGCCAGCAGTTACCTAGCGGTCTCTAGCACAGATACGCAGTATTTT. This sequence encodes CASSYLAVSSTDTQYF.

This sequence joins TRBV5-1 and TRBJ2-7; perhaps TRBD1 as D (6 bases). Trimming shortened V by 2 bases and J by 2 bases, and 11 bases separated the two germline ends. Germline loops: CDR1 SGHRS, CDR2 YFSETQ. The CDR3 runs 14 residues. The CDR3: CASSFYRATYEQYF. The CDR3 region has the DNA TGCGCCAGCAGCTTTTACAGGGCCACCTACGAGCAGTACTTC.

The genes are TRBV11-2 and TRBJ2-2; D gene ambiguous. Germline V gene lookup returns CDR1 SGHAT and CDR2 FQNNGV. The CDR3 length is 12 residues. Deletions cut 5 bases from V and 3 bases from J, with 4 bases between. CDR3 nucleotide sequence: TGTGCCAGCAGCCGTGACACCGGGGAGCTGTTTTTT. Translating gives CASSRDTGELFF.

This chain uses TRBV2 with TRBJ2-3; TRBD2 matches at 13 bases. Germline CDR1 reads SNHLY; CDR2 reads FYNNEI. The CDR3 runs 17 residues. J lost 3 bases, V lost 6 bases, and 9 bases had no gene match. CDR3 DNA sequence: TGTGCCAGCAGCCGATGGACTAGCGGGAGCGGAACAGATACGCAGTATTTT. As protein: CASSRWTSGSGTDTQYF. The whole variable domain, filled in from reference TRBV2 and TRBJ2-3, reads EPEVTQTPSHQVTQMGQEVILRCVPISNHLYFYWYRQILGQKVEFLVSFYNNEISEKSEIFDDQFSVERPDGSNFTLKIRSTKLEDSAMYFCASSRWTSGSGTDTQYFGPGTRLTVL.

This clone was recorded once. CDR3 bases: TGTGCCTGGAGTCCCCAGCGAGGTTCACCCCTCCACTTT. Translated, it gives CAWSPQRGSPLHF. The chain combines TRBV30 with TRBJ1-6; D gene unclear. V was trimmed by 2 bases and J by 9 bases, leaving 11 bases between them. The germline V gene encodes CDR1 GTSNPN and CDR2 SVGIG (reference sequence). The CDR3 covers 13 residues.

The V call is TRBV5-6, the J call TRBJ1-1, with a possible D match to TRBD1 (5 bases). The CDR3 runs to 13 residues. CDR1 and CDR2 (germline): SGHDT, YYEEEE. V was pared by 6 bases and J by 4 bases, with 13 bases between. CDR3 amino acids: CASTPGGGTEAFF. DNA of the CDR3: TGTGCCAGCACCCCGGGGGGAGGCACTGAAGCTTTCTTT.

V and J are TRBV28 and TRBJ1-3; 8 bases align to TRBD1. Germline V gives CDR1 MDHEN, CDR2 SYDVKM. The length of the CDR3 is 17 residues. V lost 2 bases, J lost 0 bases, and 6 bases stayed unmatched. CDR3 in amino acids: CASSLERQGRSGNTIYF. In DNA, the CDR3 is TGTGCCAGCAGTTTAGAACGACAGGGGCGCTCTGGAAACACCATATATTTT. Using reference TRBV28 and TRBJ1-3 for the parts outside the CDR3, the full variable domain is DVKVTQSSRYLVKRTGEKVFLECVQDMDHENMFWYRQDPGLGLRLIYFSYDVKMKEKGDIPEGYSVSREKKERFSLILESASTNQTSMYLCASSLERQGRSGNTIYFGEGSWLTVV.

The rearrangement links TRBV7-9 to TRBJ1-5; 9 bases map to TRBD1. CDR3 length equals 17 residues. From germline, CDR1 is SEHNR and CDR2 FQNEAQ (reference sequence). The junction had 12 bases not matched to a gene; V was cut back by 3 bases and J by 6 bases. The CDR3 DNA reads as TGTGCCAGCAGCTTGGGGAACGACGGGACAGGGTTTCAGCCCCAGCATTTT. This translates into CASSLGNDGTGFQPQHF.

The chain carries TRBV2 and TRBJ2-1; 10 positions agree with TRBD2. The CDR3 length is 15 residues. The germline V gene encodes CDR1 SNHLY and CDR2 FYNNEI. The J segment lost 2 bases and the V segment lost 5 bases, leaving 3 bases of the junction unmatched. DNA for the CDR3: TGTGCCAGCAGTTGGACTAGCGGAGCCTACAATGAGCAGTTCTTC. Translation gives CASSWTSGAYNEQFF.

The genes are TRBV28 and TRBJ2-1, with D hard to call. Trimming stripped 1 base from V and 5 bases from J, with 9 bases between. CDR3 length equals 14 residues. Germline V gives CDR1 MDHEN, CDR2 SYDVKM. The CDR3 spells CASSLYGLDNEQFF. CDR3 bases: TGTGCCAGCAGTTTATACGGCCTAGACAATGAGCAGTTCTTC.

This chain joins TRBV5-4 and TRBJ2-7, with 9 bases lining up with TRBD1. The V and J ends lost 0 bases and 2 bases, in that order; junction bases with no gene match: 0. The CDR3 contains 14 residues. The germline V gene has CDR1 SGHNT and CDR2 YYREEE (reference sequence). The CDR3 coding sequence is TGTGCCAGCAGCTTGGGACAGGGGGCCTACGAGCAGTACTTC. Protein product: CASSLGQGAYEQYF.

V and J are TRBV5-1 and TRBJ1-5; 10 bases are a match to TRBD1. Germline trimming cut 4 bases from V and 0 bases from J; bases unmatched to any gene: 1. This CDR3 region has 15 residues. The germline CDR1 and CDR2 sequences are SGHRS and YFSETQ. The CDR3 region is CASSRTGGSNQPQHF. The CDR3 nucleotides read TGCGCCAGCAGCCGGACAGGGGGTAGCAATCAGCCCCAGCATTTT.

The chain couples TRBV2 to TRBJ2-7; TRBD1 agrees at 10 bases. The CDR3 has 15 amino acids. V gave up 3 bases and J gave up 2 bases; unmatched junction bases: 4. Germline V gives CDR1 SNHLY, CDR2 FYNNEI. CDR3 residues: CASSDGTGAPYEQYF. CDR3 coding DNA: TGTGCCAGCAGTGATGGGACAGGGGCTCCCTACGAGCAGTACTTC. Combining the CDR3 with reference TRBV2 and TRBJ2-7 gives the whole variable domain EPEVTQTPSHQVTQMGQEVILRCVPISNHLYFYWYRQILGQKVEFLVSFYNNEISEKSEIFDDQFSVERPDGSNFTLKIRSTKLEDSAMYFCASSDGTGAPYEQYFGPGTRLTVT.

The rearrangement joins TRBV6-4 to TRBJ2-3; 7 bases are a match to TRBD2. The ends lost 2 bases at V and 7 bases at J; junction bases unmatched: 9. The CDR3 length is 15 residues. The germline CDR1 and CDR2 sequences are MRHNA and SNTAGT. The CDR3 region has the DNA TGTGCCAGCAGTGACCTGGCGGGAGAGAGAAATACGCAGTATTTT. Amino acids: CASSDLAGERNTQYF.

V gene TRBV24-1 combines with J gene TRBJ2-5; a weak D match, TRBD1 (5 bases). Germline CDR1 and CDR2: KGHDR and SFDVKD. The V gene lost 8 bases and the J gene lost 0 bases, with 12 bases spanning the gap. This CDR3 comprises 14 residues. CDR3: CATTPDRNQETQYF. The CDR3 DNA sequence: TGTGCCACCACCCCCGACAGAAACCAAGAGACCCAGTACTTC.